The 17 T cell receptor beta chains below were found in one sample sequenced in a study of blood T cell repertoires in COVID-19. Produced via immunoSEQ multiplex PCR; TCRdb's table is partial and in-frame only. Altogether about 84,000 clones are present, 75% to 85% being singletons, with the ten largest covering roughly 30%. The sequenced sample consisted of peripheral blood. These receptors were taken from an elderly woman with acute or convalescent COVID-19.

The chain has TRBV14 and TRBJ1-1, with TRBD1 as a possible D gene (6 bases). Deletions cut 3 bases from V and 3 bases from J, with 20 bases between. The CDR3 sequence is 17 residues long. Germline CDR1 is SGHDN and CDR2 is FVKESK. CDR3 amino acids: CASSHVYGGQVDTEAFF. DNA for the CDR3: TGTGCCAGCAGCCATGTATACGGGGGGCAAGTGGACACTGAAGCTTTCTTT.

The CDR3 sequence is CASSDGQGDYEQYF. CDR3 sequence (DNA): TGTGCCAGCAGTGACGGCCAGGGGGACTACGAGCAGTACTTC. This chain connects TRBV2 to TRBJ2-7, with 7 bases lining up with TRBD1. The CDR3 sequence is 14 residues long. With V trimmed by 3 bases and J by 3 bases, 5 bases remained unmatched. From germline, CDR1 is SNHLY and CDR2 FYNNEI.

This chain joins TRBV7-2 and TRBJ2-5, with 9 positions matching TRBD2. Per germline, CDR1 SGHTA and CDR2 FQGNSA. V was clipped by 3 bases and J by 4 bases; unmatched bases: 6. CDR3 length: 15 residues. The CDR3 is CASSFAGGQGETQYF. CDR3 DNA sequence: TGTGCCAGCAGCTTCGCGGGAGGGCAGGGAGAGACCCAGTACTTC.

This chain links TRBV18 with TRBJ2-7, with 7 bases lining up with TRBD1. The length of the CDR3 is 15 residues. V lost 0 bases and J lost 4; bases outside the gene matches: 6. The germline CDR1 and CDR2 sequences are KGHSH and LQKENI. The CDR3 nucleotides are TGTGCCAGCTCACCACCCCAGGGCAGGGGGTACGAGCAGTACTTC. Translating it yields CASSPPQGRGYEQYF.

The CDR3 DNA sequence: TGTGCCACCAGCAGAGATCTTGCGTCCGCCTACAATGAGCAGTTCTTC. Its translation is CATSRDLASAYNEQFF. V is TRBV15 and J is TRBJ2-1; D unresolved. V gave up 0 bases and J gave up 2 bases, with 11 bases separating them. The CDR3 is 16 residues long. Germline assignment: CDR1 LNHNV and CDR2 YYDKDF (reference sequence).

The gene calls are TRBV3-1 (or the pseudogene TRBV3-2) and TRBJ1-1; the D is unclear. Germline V gives CDR1 LGHDT, CDR2 YNNKEL (reference sequence). Trimming pared 0 bases from V and 11 bases from J, leaving 16 bases between. The CDR3 is made up of 14 amino acids. The CDR3 DNA follows: TGTGCCAGCAGCCAAGATCACAGCGGCACAGTGGCTTTCTTT. This gives the protein CASSQDHSGTVAFF.

The V call is TRBV4-1, the J call TRBJ1-1; 8 bases fit TRBD1. Germline V gives CDR1 MGHRA, CDR2 YSYEKL. The CDR3 has 16 residues. Trimming took 1 base from V and 4 from J; bases not matched to a gene: 8. The CDR3 DNA follows: TGCGCCAGCAGCCAAGCAGGGGGCGGAGGGGTCACTGAAGCTTTCTTT. As protein: CASSQAGGGGVTEAFF.

CDR3 sequence (DNA): TGCGCCAGCAGCCCAACAGGGGGCGAGGATGGCTACACCTTC. Its translation is CASSPTGGEDGYTF. The rearrangement links TRBV5-1 to TRBJ1-2, with 9 bases identical to TRBD1. The junction had 7 bases not matched to a gene; V was cut back by 4 bases and J by 6 bases. CDR1 SGHRS and CDR2 YFSETQ come from the germline V gene. The CDR3 loop spans 14 amino acids. The full variable domain, rest sourced from reference TRBV5-1 and TRBJ1-2, is KAGVTQTPRYLIKTRGQQVTLSCSPISGHRSVSWYQQTPGQGLQFLFEYFSETQRNKGNFPGRFSGRQFSNSRSEMNVSTLELGDSALYLCASSPTGGEDGYTFGSGTRLTVV.

This clone has just a few counts. This chain links TRBV3-1 (or the pseudogene TRBV3-2) with TRBJ2-5, with D possibly TRBD2 on 6 matching bases. The CDR3 runs to 14 residues. Germline loops: CDR1 LGHDT, CDR2 YNNKEL (reference sequence). V was pared by 5 bases and J by 5 bases, with 15 bases between. The CDR3, as DNA: TGTGCCAGCAGCGGTGAGACTAGTAGGGAGACCCAGTACTTC. Encoded protein: CASSGETSRETQYF.

The chain joins TRBV30 to TRBJ1-2; TRBD1 is a possible D gene (5 bases). The V end was cut by 2 bases, the J end by 4 bases, with 14 bases between. CDR1 is GTSNPN and CDR2 is SVGIG in the germline V gene (reference sequence). The CDR3 consists of 14 residues. CDR3 in amino acids: CAWSTPGGFYGYTF. The CDR3 nucleotides read TGTGCCTGGAGTACCCCCGGGGGATTCTATGGCTACACCTTC.

The chain carries TRBV7-3 and TRBJ2-7; D uncertain. V lost 0 bases to trimming and J lost 3 bases, with 9 bases between them. The CDR3 extends over 14 amino acids. CDR1 is SGHTA and CDR2 is FQGTGA in the germline V gene. Written as DNA, the CDR3 is TGTGCCAGCAGCTTAACACCGGGTAGCTACGAGCAGTACTTC. Its protein product is CASSLTPGSYEQYF.

This clone was seen more than once but under ten times. V is TRBV12-5 and J is TRBJ2-5, with 9 bases lining up with TRBD1. Trimming cost V 6 bases and J 7 bases; bases outside gene matches: 6. The CDR3 consists of 13 residues. Germline CDR1 and CDR2: LGHNT and FRNRAP. CDR3 coding DNA: TGTGCTAGTGGCCCGGGACAGGGAGGGACCCAGTACTTC. Its protein product is CASGPGQGGTQYF.

This clone was observed a single time. The chain recombines TRBV6-5 with TRBJ1-6, with TRBD1 as a possible D gene (6 bases). In germline, CDR1 is MNHEY, CDR2 SVGAGI. The V gene lost 4 bases and the J gene lost 3 bases, with 10 bases spanning the gap. The length of the CDR3 is 15 residues. CDR3 residues: CASSWGGYYNSPLHF. The CDR3 DNA follows: TGTGCCAGCAGTTGGGGGGGCTACTATAATTCACCCCTCCACTTT.

The chain couples TRBV18 to TRBJ2-1; 8 nucleotides agree with TRBD2. V was clipped by 0 bases and J by 0 bases; unmatched bases: 1. The germline gives CDR1 KGHSH, CDR2 LQKENI. The CDR3 sequence is 16 residues long. The CDR3 DNA sequence: TGTGCCAGCTCACCACCCAGCGGGAGCTCCTACAATGAGCAGTTCTTC. Protein: CASSPPSGSSYNEQFF.

The chain links TRBV5-1 to TRBJ2-3; D ambiguous. The V gene lost 4 bases and the J gene lost 5 bases, with 8 bases spanning the gap. The CDR3 is made up of 12 amino acids. Germline V lookup: CDR1 SGHRS, CDR2 YFSETQ. CDR3 nucleotides: TGCGCCAGCAGCGCACTCGTAGATACGCAGTATTTT. It encodes CASSALVDTQYF.

This clone was seen a handful of times. The genes are TRBV6-5 and TRBJ1-5, with D hard to call. The CDR3 runs 13 residues. Germline CDR1 reads MNHEY; CDR2 reads SVGAGI. V was trimmed by 6 bases and J by 4 bases, leaving 10 bases between them. CDR3 residues: CASSPRRNQPQHF. CDR3 nucleotide sequence: TGTGCCAGCAGCCCAAGGCGGAATCAGCCCCAGCATTTT.

This clone was seen once. The chain links TRBV5-4 to TRBJ1-1; the D gene is possibly TRBD1 (5 bases). CDR3 size: 13 residues. CDR1 is SGHNT and CDR2 is YYREEE in the germline V gene (reference sequence). V lost 3 bases and J 4 bases, leaving 10 bases between the germline ends. The CDR3 DNA is TGTGCCAGCAGCTGGAACCAGGGCACTGAAGCTTTCTTT. Translated: CASSWNQGTEAFF.